This T cell receptor beta chain was sequenced for a study of cytomegalovirus exposure and HLA in healthy donors. The table lists this clone with a few counts. As yet, its antigen is unknown. The junction had 3 bases not matched to a gene; V was cut back by 5 bases and J by 5 bases. Germline lookup yields CDR1 SGHTA and CDR2 FQGTGA. The CDR3 consists of 14 residues. The data were produced by immunoSEQ multiplex PCR, yet TCRdb's version contains in-frame clones alone and is incomplete. The table includes 250,000 to 300,000 clones, 90% detected once. Points from the study as a whole: Later, an analysis found that TCR clusters from the first cohort tended to co-occur in the 120 or so validation repertoires.

The specimen sequenced was PBMCs. The rearrangement uses TRBV7-3 and TRBJ1-6; 7 bases match TRBD1. This receptor was obtained from a woman aged 18-29 years in good health and CMV-seronegative. The CDR3 nucleotides are TGTGCCAGCAGCCTCGGGACAGATAATTCACCCCTCCACTTT. Amino acid sequence: CASSLGTDNSPLHF.